This T cell receptor beta chain was identified during a study of cytomegalovirus exposure and HLA in healthy donors (dated by TCRdb to 2016 to 2017). For the study in its entirety: A later analysis indicated that the roughly 130 validation repertoires were generated on the platform also employed for the approximately 690 repertoires of the first cohort. Along with the roughly 670-subject first cohort, a separate validation cohort of around 120 different subjects was used. The study aimed to test whether cataloging public T cell receptors could reveal signatures of past pathogen exposure. To predict cytomegalovirus infection status, the study brought together high-throughput TCR immunosequencing, statistical association of individual TCRs with disease status, and machine learning.

The library was generated by the immunoSEQ multiplex PCR assay. In the authors' own workflow: A statistical classification framework was built to diagnose cytomegalovirus status from the catalog of TCR beta chain sequences. TCRdb retrieved this table from immuneACCESS and kept in-frame rearrangements only. Not all clones are present; in checked studies, unresolved V genes account for under half, and no reason is known for the remainder. That table is the source of V, J and clone size, and D and trimming were worked out from the DNA. The table for this sample lists some 150,000 clones; about 89% of them were counted only once. About 0.75% of the sample rests with the top ten. Donors formed part of the validation cohort, which comprised 120 subjects and was distinct from the first cohort of roughly 600 subjects. Clipping removes 1 base from V and 4 bases from J, with 2 as the unmatched junction base count. The CDR1 and CDR2 encoded by the germline V gene are MNHNS and SASEGT. From the cysteine up to the phenylalanine, the CDR3 has a length of 16 residues. Of all the DNA, just the CDR3 is kept, 48 bases in frame from base 1.

Concerning this clone itself: The target of this receptor is not known. No much larger clone is present one base from it, and per-base qualities are unavailable.

Paper-wide results and their limitations: Most TCR sequences were seen in very few donors, while some public TCRs were found in many individuals. A few of the identified cytomegalovirus-associated TCR beta chains were confirmed in vitro to be specific for cytomegalovirus antigens. According to the authors, the approach could potentially be generalized to other disease states and immunological phenotypes. Cytomegalovirus status was reported to be diagnosed by the classifier with high specificity and sensitivity in both the original and validation cohorts. Subsequent analysis determined that TCRs grouped into clusters in the first cohort also showed a tendency toward co-occurrence across the roughly 120 validation repertoires, and approximately 93% of cluster scores exceeded 0. All 130 or so repertoires were used to score co-occurrence in the validation cohort in a later analysis, because that analysis had no HLA typing for the cohort. In the study, 164 TCR beta chains were listed as associated with cytomegalovirus.

The source is a man between 18 and 29 years old in good health and CMV-seronegative. This chain is built from TRBV6-1 and TRBJ2-2; 11 bases in between match TRBD1. What was sequenced was PBMCs. The CDR3 region has the sequence CASSEVGTGGTGELFF. At the DNA level, the sequence is TGTGCCAGCAGTGAAGTGGGGACAGGGGGCACCGGGGAGCTGTTTTTT.